These T cell receptor beta chains were read from a single sample in a study of cytomegalovirus exposure and HLA in healthy donors. Using immunoSEQ multiplex PCR, the repertoire was profiled, and TCRdb retains in-frame clones only, with some absent. Its table records roughly 72,000 clones. Sequences were obtained from PBMCs. These receptors all stem from a man younger than 35 in good health and CMV-seropositive. The CDR3 runs from the conserved cysteine through the conserved F or W. D genes are given only for firm matches.

j_call d_call v_call cdr3_nt cdr3_aa
TRBJ2-5 NA TRBV2 TGTGCCAGCAGTGCTTATCGGGAGACCCAGTACTTC CASSAYRETQYF
TRBJ1-5 TRBD1 TRBV28 TGTGCCAGCAGACTCGGGACAGTTGAAGGCAATCAGCCCCAGCATTTT CASRLGTVEGNQPQHF
TRBJ2-3 NA TRBV7-8 TGTGCCAGCAGCTTAGCGGGCAGAGATACGCAGTATTTT CASSLAGRDTQYF
TRBJ1-2 TRBD1 TRBV2 TGTGCCATCCGGACAGGGGTCTATGGCTACACCTTC CAIRTGVYGYTF
TRBJ1-2 TRBD1 TRBV7-3 TGTGCCAGCAGCCCACAGGGGAACTATGGCTACACCTTC CASSPQGNYGYTF
TRBJ2-7 TRBD2 TRBV4-1 TGCGCCAGCAGCCACCTTAGCGGGAGGCGGAACGAGCAGTACTTC CASSHLSGRRNEQYF
TRBJ1-2 TRBD1 TRBV6-1 TGTGCCAGCAGTCTTCAGGGGGCTCTGATAGGCTACACCTTC CASSLQGALIGYTF
TRBJ1-6 NA TRBV6-5 TGTGCCAGCAGTTCGGGGTATTCACCCCTCCACTTT CASSSGYSPLHF
TRBJ2-1 TRBD1 TRBV11-2 TGTGCCAGCACCTTCGGACAGGAGGACGTCTACAATGAGCAGTTCTTC CASTFGQEDVYNEQFF
TRBJ2-3 TRBD2 TRBV5-4 TGTGCCAGCAGCTTGGCCGTGCGGGAGGCCTCAGGTGATACGCAGTATTTT CASSLAVREASGDTQYF
TRBJ2-7 NA TRBV2 TGTGCCAGCACGCCCGGGAAACGGCGGGACGAGCAGTACTTC CASTPGKRRDEQYF
TRBJ2-7 NA TRBV25-1 TGTGCCAGCAGGTCAGGGGAAGGCGTCGAGCAGTACTTC CASRSGEGVEQYF
TRBJ2-3 TRBD2 TRBV27 TGTGCCAGCAGTTCCCCAGGTGTTGGGGGGGTAGATACGCAGTATTTT CASSSPGVGGVDTQYF
TRBJ1-6 NA TRBV6-1 TGTGCCAGCAGTGACGAAATCCCCAGCTCCTATAATTCACCCCTCCACTTT CASSDEIPSSYNSPLHF
TRBJ1-1 TRBD1 TRBV25-1 TGTGCCAGCAGTGATCCCAGGGGGTCCAGCACTGAAGCTTTCTTT CASSDPRGSSTEAFF
TRBJ1-1 NA TRBV10-3 TGTGCCATCAGTGGGGGTTTAGACAGCACTGAAGCTTTCTTT CAISGGLDSTEAFF
TRBJ1-2 NA TRBV5-1 TGCGCCAGCAGCTTTGGGGCAGGGCATGGCTACACCTTC CASSFGAGHGYTF
TRBJ2-3 TRBD2 TRBV2 TGTGCCAGCAGTTGGACTAGTAAAGCAGATACGCAGTATTTT CASSWTSKADTQYF
TRBJ2-7 NA TRBV29-1 TGCAGCGTTGCCCGGGATCGGTACCCCTACGAGCAGTACTTC CSVARDRYPYEQYF
TRBJ2-1 TRBD2 TRBV14 TGTGCCAGCAGCCAAGATTTATACGCTAGCGGGAGGTACACCTACAATGAGCAGTTCTTC CASSQDLYASGRYTYNEQFF
TRBJ2-2 TRBD1 TRBV19 TGTGCCAGTAGGGCGACAGGGGTTGGGGACACCGGGGAGCTGTTTTTT CASRATGVGDTGELFF
TRBJ2-2 NA TRBV19 TGTGCCAGTATGGGGGGGAACACCGGGGAGCTGTTTTTT CASMGGNTGELFF
TRBJ1-5 NA TRBV28 TGTGCCAGCAGCCAAGGGCAGGGCTATCAGCCCCAGCATTTT CASSQGQGYQPQHF
TRBJ2-1 TRBD2 TRBV7-2 TGTGCCAGCAGCTCCGGACTAGTGGATGAGCAGTTCTTC CASSSGLVDEQFF
TRBJ2-1 NA TRBV9 TGTGCCAGCAGCGTAGGAGGGTTCGCCACCTACAATGAGCAGTTCTTC CASSVGGFATYNEQFF
TRBJ1-4 TRBD1 TRBV4-1 TGCGCCAGCAGCCAAGACAGGACAGGGGGCTGGAGGGAGGTTGAAAAACTGTTTTTT CASSQDRTGGWREVEKLFF
TRBJ1-4 NA TRBV28 TGTGCCGCATCCGAACGGGGATCAAATGAAAAACTGTTTTTT CAASERGSNEKLFF
TRBJ1-5 NA TRBV7-9 TGTGCCGGCAGTATGACCGGCCCCCGGGATCAGCCCCAGCATTTT CAGSMTGPRDQPQHF
TRBJ2-7 NA TRBV13 TGTGCCAGCAGCCCCCGGCCGGGAGCCCACGAGCAGTACTTC CASSPRPGAHEQYF
TRBJ2-1 TRBD1 TRBV29-1 TGCAGCGTTGTCGGGGACAGGGGGTTGAATGAGCAGTTCTTC CSVVGDRGLNEQFF
TRBJ2-2 TRBD2 TRBV18 TGTGCCAGCTCACGGGGACTAGCGGACCCCCGCACCGGGGAGCTGTTTTTT CASSRGLADPRTGELFF
TRBJ2-5 NA TRBV28 TGTGCCAGCAGTTTATTAGTTGCAGGGACCCAGTACTTC CASSLLVAGTQYF
TRBJ2-3 TRBD2 TRBV5-4 TGTGCCAGCAGCTTGGTTAGCGGGAGCACAGATACGCAGTATTTT CASSLVSGSTDTQYF
TRBJ2-7 TRBD2 TRBV6-1 TGTGCCAGCAGCTTACTAGCGGGGGGGGTAAGGGAGCAGTACTTC CASSLLAGGVREQYF
TRBJ2-5 NA TRBV28 TGTGCCAGCAGTCCAACCTCTCACAGGGAGCAAGAGACCCAGTACTTC CASSPTSHREQETQYF
TRBJ2-3 TRBD1 TRBV19 TGTGCCAGTAGTATATGGCAGGGGGCAGATACGCAGTATTTT CASSIWQGADTQYF
TRBJ1-6 NA TRBV7-9 TGTGCCAGCAGCCCTCTACGGGGTAATTCACCCCTCCACTTT CASSPLRGNSPLHF